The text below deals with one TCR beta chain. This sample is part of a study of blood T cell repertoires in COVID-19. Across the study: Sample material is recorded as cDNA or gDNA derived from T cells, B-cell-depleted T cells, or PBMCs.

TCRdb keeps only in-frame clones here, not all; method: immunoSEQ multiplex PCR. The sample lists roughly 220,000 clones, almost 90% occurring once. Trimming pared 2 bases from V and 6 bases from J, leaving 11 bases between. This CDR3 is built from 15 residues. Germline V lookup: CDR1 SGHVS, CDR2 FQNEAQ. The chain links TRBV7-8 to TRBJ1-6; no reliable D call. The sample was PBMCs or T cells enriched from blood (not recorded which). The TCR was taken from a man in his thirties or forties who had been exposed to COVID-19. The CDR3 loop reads CASSLWSESNSPLHF. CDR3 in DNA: TGTGCCAGCAGCTTATGGTCAGAAAGTAATTCACCCCTCCACTTT.